Below, one TCR beta chain is given with its context. No much larger clonotype is one base removed from it; base qualities were not supplied. The data were taken from a study of T cells in tuberculosis (dated by TCRdb to 2016 to 2018). The study in broad terms: The study combined CD1B tetramers and high-throughput TCR immunosequencing to characterize T cells specific for the mycobacterial lipid antigen glucose monomycolate (GMM).

Because TCR-alpha and TCR-beta chains were sequenced unpaired, no information on chain pairing was available. TCR libraries were generated with the immunoSEQ multiplex PCR assay, using TCR-beta and/or TCR-alpha/delta assays for each sample. The amplified TCR libraries were sequenced using the Illumina high-throughput platform. As for the authors' bioinformatics: Clustering and dimensionality reduction were performed using pairwise TCRdist distances among GMM-specific receptors from ex vivo sorted or in vitro expanded T cells. Sequence motifs defined by gene usage and CDR3 content were tested for enrichment in tetramer-positive versus tetramer-negative populations. This immuneACCESS table, as held by TCRdb, lists in-frame sequences with V and J called but not all clones. Of the missing ones, under half trace to an unresolved V gene in checked studies; the others have no known cause. The DNA was the basis for D and trimming; V, J and clone size are from that table. Across this sample there are approximately 59,000 clones, with 88% seen only once. Around a fifth of the sample is in the top ten clones.

General conclusions and limits of the study: The stringent sort gate may have missed T cells binding the CD1B-GMM tetramer with low affinity.

PBMC were thawed, rested overnight, stained with GMM-loaded CD1B tetramer, a Live/Dead dye and anti-CD3, and then sorted on a FACS Aria II. C32 glucose monomycolate purified from Rhodococcus equi was loaded onto CD1B tetramers. Before cryopreservation, the PBMC used for tetramer sorting had been depleted of CD14-expressing monocytes for a separate study. From each donor, approximately 100,000 tetramer-negative cells were sorted and analyzed together with the tetramer-positive cells. Antigen-specific T cells were sorted from a few healthy South African adults using GMM-loaded CD1B tetramers. CDR1 and CDR2 are read off the germline V gene as SNHLY and FYNNEI. Trimming removed 6 bases from V and 2 bases from J, leaving 19 bases between the germline ends. Counted from cysteine to phenylalanine, this CDR3 has 16 amino acids. Only the CDR3 portion is preserved as DNA: 48 bases, with reading frame beginning at the first base.

Rearrangement joined TRBV2 to TRBJ1-1; the D gene is possibly TRBD1, with 6 bases matching. Source material: CD1b-GMM tetramer-negative cells sorted from PBMCs. Sample cell subset or site, as interpreted from the label and publication: T cells not binding CD1B-GMM tetramer, sorted from same donor. The origin of this receptor is an adult woman with latent tuberculosis. The sequenced DNA: TGTGCCAGCAGAGCCCTGACTAGCGGGACAAACACTGAAGCTTTCTTT. It is translated as CASRALTSGTNTEAFF.